This T cell receptor (beta chain) was captured by sequencing in a study of blood T cell repertoires in COVID-19. Overall study: The study drew acute and convalescent COVID-19 samples from the United States, Italy and Spain. In each case, the material was cDNA or gDNA derived from T cells, B-cell-depleted T cells, or PBMCs.

Original processing notes: Researchers report that nucleated cell counts were estimated from reference gene primer amplification. Method: immunoSEQ multiplex PCR; TCRdb's copy keeps in-frame clones and lacks some. For V, J and clone size, that table is used; D and trimming come from the DNA. The sample includes tens of thousands of clones, about 81% of them seen just once. The V gene end was trimmed by 5 bases and the J gene end by 3 bases; junction bases not matched to a gene: 5. Germline V lookup: CDR1 SGHAT, CDR2 FQNNGV. The CDR3 extends over 14 amino acids. The source is a man aged 55 to 70 with COVID-19, enrolled during active disease. The source material was peripheral blood. V is TRBV11-2 and J is TRBJ2-7; 9 nucleotides match TRBD2. CDR3 DNA sequence: TGTGCCAGCAGCCCCATAGCGGGAGACTACGAGCAGTACTTC. Translation: CASSPIAGDYEQYF.